These 6 T cell receptor beta chains came from one sample sequenced in a study of blood T cell repertoires in COVID-19. Clones were sequenced by immunoSEQ multiplex PCR, and TCRdb holds only the in-frame ones, with some missing. This table has 250,000 to 300,000 clones, over 75% appearing once. Material: peripheral blood. The receptor set was obtained from a woman between 65 and 79 years old with COVID-19, enrolled during active disease.

The genes are TRBV11-3 and TRBJ2-2; TRBD2 is a possible D gene (6 bases). Between the trimmed V and J ends, which lost 3 bases and 4 bases, there was a span of 15 bases. The CDR3 runs 16 residues. CDR1 and CDR2 (germline): SGHNT, YENEEA. Here the CDR3 DNA reads TGTGCCAGCAGCTTGGGATGGACTACACTCACCGGGGAGCTGTTTTTT. It yields the protein CASSLGWTTLTGELFF.

The rearrangement joins TRBV6-2 or TRBV6-3 to TRBJ2-7, with 8 bases matching TRBD2. The junction had 3 bases not matched to a gene; V was cut back by 0 bases and J by 2 bases. This CDR3 comprises 15 residues. Germline V lookup: CDR1 MNHEY, CDR2 SVGEGT. The CDR3 spells CASSYSTSGTYEQYF. The CDR3 DNA follows: TGTGCCAGCAGTTACTCAACTAGCGGAACCTACGAGCAGTACTTC.

The rearrangement uses TRBV6-1 and TRBJ2-2; the D is unclear. The germline V gene has CDR1 MNHNS and CDR2 SASEGT. The V gene lost 6 bases and the J gene lost 4 bases, with 15 bases spanning the gap. The CDR3 runs 15 residues. The CDR3 region has the DNA TGTGCCAGCAGCGCACAGAAGCCCGGCACCGGGGAGCTGTTTTTT. Its translation is CASSAQKPGTGELFF.

J is TRBJ1-2 and V is TRBV7-6; 10 bases match TRBD1. The CDR3 has 16 amino acids. Germline trimming cut 5 bases from V and 8 bases from J; bases unmatched to any gene: 14. Germline loops: CDR1 SGHVS, CDR2 FNYEAQ. The CDR3 protein is CASSPGDRGRVGGYTF. The CDR3 coding sequence is TGTGCCAGCAGCCCAGGGGACAGGGGACGGGTCGGCGGCTACACCTTC.

The CDR3: CASSLLPVNSYEQYF. The CDR3 coding sequence is TGTGCCAGCAGTTTACTCCCGGTGAACTCCTACGAGCAGTACTTC. The J gene is TRBJ2-7, the V gene TRBV27; D unresolved. Trimming left V 2 bases short and J 0 bases short, with 11 bases between. The CDR3 loop spans 15 amino acids. The germline gives CDR1 MNHEY, CDR2 SMNVEV (reference sequence).

The chain employs TRBV9 and TRBJ1-1; D is undetermined. Trimming shortened V by 4 bases and J by 1 base, and 11 bases separated the two germline ends. CDR1 and CDR2 from the germline V gene are SGDLS and YYNGEE. The CDR3 contains 14 residues. Here the CDR3 DNA reads TGTGCCAGCAGCTTTAATCCAGGGAACACTGAAGCTTTCTTT. It encodes CASSFNPGNTEAFF.